The entry that follows covers one T cell receptor (beta chain) sequence. The clone's antigen remains unknown. No much larger clone is present one base from it, and per-base qualities are unavailable. This sample was taken from a study of T cell responses to AZD1222 COVID-19 vaccine (TCRdb year 2021). In terms of the full investigation: A total of over 230 trial participants underwent TCR sequencing, of whom 200 to 220 had received two doses of AZD1222 and around 25 had received two doses of the MenACWY control vaccine. Enrollment into the trials was organized by age into subgroups of 18-55, 56-69 and 70-plus years, and those subgroups contained approximately 150, 30 and 60 TCR-sequenced participants, respectively. The research as a whole found: Reportedly, close to half of the unique spike-specific TCRs recognized epitopes lying outside the regions that are mutated in the B.1.351 and B.1.1.7 variants. Most participants were white British and females outnumbered males, and the authors suggested that clonal diversity may have been underestimated. Spike-specific TCR breadth and depth rose significantly after two AZD1222 doses compared with day 0 and with MenACWY recipients. Conclusions about previously exposed vaccinees were limited because only six AZD1222 recipients were SARS-CoV-2 seropositive at baseline. The 56-69-year group was small, and its depth increase did not reach significance, likely because of low power. The vaccine-associated CD4 TCRs covered the entire spike protein, and the dominant responses fell in regions 160-218 and 743-854. Because no day 14 peak-response samples were available, repertoires were characterized only after the peak T cell response.

The time point label, as the study defines it: about 28 days (+/-7) after the second vaccine dose. AZD1222 recipients with second doses at about 4 weeks or about 12 weeks were pooled, because spike-specific TCR depth and breadth did not differ between schedules. The vaccinee samples were drawn from two UK trials, COV001 and COV002, one of which was a single-blind randomized controlled phase 2/3 trial testing AZD1222 (ChAdOx1 nCoV-19) in healthy adults. Trial participant PBMC samples were collected at day 0 and day 28 after the second dose for TCRbeta chain sequencing. The CDR3 regions of human TCRbeta chains were analyzed by immunosequencing. The authors' analysis ran thus. TCRs in the repertoires were compared against a reference library of SARS-CoV-2-specific TCRs that had been generated with the MIRA antigen-specificity platform. Breadth meant the fraction of unique TCRs that were SARS-CoV-2-associated, whereas depth meant the fraction of total T cells that were SARS-CoV-2-associated. Using the MIRA data, each spike-specific TCR was assigned both to the spike region to which the TCR was reactive and to a CD4 or CD8 class. Log10-transformed breadth and depth values were compared by one-way ANOVA with Sidak's multiple comparisons tests. TCRdb re-hosts the immuneACCESS table, in-frame sequences only. Its copies lack some clones; in the studies checked, an unresolved V gene accounts for under half of them, and the cause for the rest is not known. D and trimming were read from the DNA, whereas the V and J calls and clone size are those reported in that table. Within this sample are some 180,000 clones, with roughly 89% of them counted one time only. The ten largest clones add up to roughly 1.1% of the sample.

Relative to germline, V is 3 bases shorter and J is 6 bases shorter, with 18 bases between their ends. Measured from the cysteine to the phenylalanine, the CDR3 is 14 residues long. The only DNA kept is the CDR3, 42 bases in frame from the first base. Via the germline V gene, CDR1 is SQVTM and CDR2 ANQGSEA. The chain uses TRBV29-1 and TRBJ2-7; the D call could be TRBD1 or TRBD2, with each sharing 5 bases. The input for sequencing was peripheral blood, taken 28 days after the second AZD1222 dose. The receptor comes from an adult who received the AZD1222 COVID-19 vaccine. The bases are TGCAGCGTTGAGGGGTCTAGCCCAGGGAGCGAGCAGTACTTC. It codes for CSVEGSSPGSEQYF.